The rows below give T cell receptor beta chains drawn from one sample of a study of vaccination and CD4 T cells after COVID-19. TCRdb reanalysed the PCR reads using MiXCR and keeps one entry per CDR3 protein. The sample yields about 17,000 distinct CDR3 sequences, over 40% seen once. Antigens for these TCRs are unknown. The input for sequencing was CD4+ T cells from blood, cultured in vitro, taken about 7 months after SARS-CoV-2 vaccination. The receptors here all came from a human donor who had recovered from COVID-19. CDR3s include the opening cysteine and the closing phenylalanine or tryptophan. The D gene is left open where the match is weak. The listing skips clone size in some rows; elsewhere it reads once, few, many or a size class.

d_call j_call v_call cdr3_length clone_size cdr3_aa cdr3_nt
NA TRBJ1-5 TRBV24-1 15 NA CATSDRRRPGEPQHF TGTGCCACCAGTGATCGCAGACGGCCCGGGGAGCCCCAGCATTTT
TRBD2 TRBJ2-1 TRBV6-1 14 NA CASKEREVGNEQFF TGTGCCAGCAAAGAGCGGGAGGTAGGGAATGAGCAGTTCTTC
NA TRBJ1-1 TRBV7-9 13 NA CASSPEWNTEAFF TGTGCCAGCAGCCCTGAGTGGAACACTGAAGCTTTCTTT
NA TRBJ2-5 TRBV19 15 NA CASSIGGRLQETQYF TGTGCCAGTAGTATCGGGGGCAGGCTCCAAGAGACCCAGTACTTC
NA TRBJ2-7 TRBV28 12 NA CASSEGPYEQYF TGTGCCAGCAGTGAAGGACCGTACGAGCAGTACTTC
NA TRBJ2-3 TRBV15 16 few CATSTLPSDYTDTQYF TGTGCCACCAGCACCCTCCCCAGCGACTACACAGATACGCAGTATTTT
NA TRBJ2-1 TRBV10-3 15 NA CAIRPPGLPSNEQFF TGTGCCATCAGGCCACCGGGACTCCCCTCCAATGAGCAGTTCTTC
TRBD2 TRBJ2-5 TRBV20-1 18 few CSARTPGSGARLLETQYF TGCAGTGCTCGGACCCCCGGGAGCGGGGCCCGGTTGTTGGAGACCCAGTACTTC
TRBD2 TRBJ2-2 TRBV11-3 16 NA CASSPPREGTSGELFF TGTGCCAGCAGCCCCCCGCGGGAGGGCACGTCCGGGGAGCTGTTTTTT
NA TRBJ1-5 TRBV7-8 18 once CASSLKTNDGYSNQPQHF TGTGCCAGCAGCCTCAAGACTAACGACGGATATAGCAATCAGCCCCAGCATTTT
NA TRBJ2-4 TRBV15 14 NA CATSPSLEENIQYF TGTGCCACCAGCCCGTCTCTTGAAGAAAACATTCAGTACTTC
TRBD1 TRBJ1-2 TRBV19 15 NA CASSPGQVVGYGYTF TGTGCCAGTAGTCCTGGACAGGTCGTTGGCTATGGCTACACCTTC
TRBD1 TRBJ1-5 TRBV24-1 19 NA CATSDSSPGGLYSNQPQHF TGTGCCACCAGTGATTCCAGCCCAGGGGGACTCTATAGCAATCAGCCCCAGCATTTT
TRBD2 TRBJ2-5 TRBV28 15 few CASSTIGGAGETQYF TGTGCCAGCAGTACTATCGGGGGGGCTGGGGAGACCCAGTACTTC
TRBD2 TRBJ2-5 TRBV6-1 16 few CASSDQPSGGAQTQYF TGTGCCAGCAGTGACCAACCTAGCGGGGGGGCGCAGACCCAGTACTTC
TRBD1 TRBJ1-6 TRBV27 14 NA CASGGQGLVSPLHF TGTGCCAGTGGGGGACAGGGATTGGTTTCACCCCTCCACTTT
NA TRBJ1-5 TRBV20-1 13 few CSARLGVNQPQHF TGCAGTGCTAGATTGGGGGTCAATCAGCCCCAGCATTTT
NA TRBJ1-5 TRBV2 12 NA CASSEMYQPQHF TGTGCCAGCAGTGAAATGTATCAGCCCCAGCATTTT
NA TRBJ2-3 TRBV11-3 13 NA CASSLEPEDTQYF TGTGCCAGCAGCTTAGAGCCCGAGGATACGCAGTATTTT
TRBD1 TRBJ2-5 TRBV28 13 NA CASSRTGEETQYF TGTGCCAGCAGCCGGACAGGGGAAGAGACCCAGTACTTC
NA TRBJ2-5 TRBV11-3 13 NA CASSLDTPGTQYF TGTGCCAGCAGCCTAGACACCCCAGGGACCCAGTACTTC
NA TRBJ1-5 TRBV5-6 13 NA CASSLGLSQPQHF TGTGCCAGCAGCTTGGGTCTAAGTCAGCCCCAGCATTTT
TRBD1 TRBJ2-6 TRBV7-3 17 NA CASRPGTDSLGANVLTF TGTGCCAGCAGGCCCGGGACAGACTCTTTGGGGGCCAACGTCCTGACTTTC
NA TRBJ2-5 TRBV7-2 12 NA CASSFISETQYF TGTGCCAGCAGCTTTATTAGCGAGACCCAGTACTTC
TRBD1 TRBJ2-7 TRBV20-1 14 NA CSARDRTGGWEQYF TGCAGTGCTAGAGATCGAACAGGGGGATGGGAGCAGTACTTC
NA TRBJ2-6 TRBV5-1 13 NA CASSYESANVLTF TGCGCCAGCAGCTACGAGTCGGCCAACGTCCTGACTTTC
TRBD2 TRBJ2-1 TRBV20-1 16 NA CSATPTSGRVQDEQFF TGCAGTGCTACCCCGACTAGCGGGAGGGTTCAGGATGAGCAGTTCTTC
NA TRBJ2-7 TRBV21-1 16 few CASSKTSGGYSYEQYF TGTGCCAGCAGCAAGACTAGCGGGGGGTACTCCTACGAGCAGTACTTC
TRBD1 TRBJ2-5 TRBV2 13 NA CASMTGWQETQYF TGTGCCAGCATGACAGGGTGGCAAGAGACCCAGTACTTC
NA TRBJ2-7 TRBV20-1 16 NA CSARVASPKISYEQYF TGCAGTGCTAGAGTGGCTAGCCCTAAAATCTCCTACGAGCAGTACTTC
NA TRBJ1-1 TRBV10-3 12 NA CAISEGYTEAFF TGTGCCATCAGTGAGGGGTACACTGAAGCTTTCTTT
TRBD2 TRBJ2-5 TRBV7-9 14 NA CASTLSGGSGTQYF TGTGCCAGCACCCTTAGCGGGGGGAGTGGGACCCAGTACTTC
NA TRBJ2-5 TRBV5-1 14 NA CASSLFPGEETQYF TGCGCCAGCAGCTTGTTCCCAGGGGAAGAGACCCAGTACTTC